The 9 T cell receptor beta chains below all came from one sample that was sequenced in a study of human T cells and chemical hapten exposure. TCRdb re-analysed the RACE reads in MiXCR, keeping a single row per CDR3 protein. The data hold approximately 100,000 distinct CDR3 sequences, with less than 10% observed a single time. Time point denoted: patch test 2, 6 weeks after DPC sensitization. Treatment described: therapeutic diphenylcyclopropenone sensitization with weekly scalp DPC. This specimen consisted of whole blood, obtained in connection with sensitization to the hapten diphenylcyclopropenone (DPC). All receptors come from a woman in her thirties or forties with alopecia areata. Some clones in this sample may be carry-over from other donors' samples.

This clonotype was observed many times. The rearrangement uses TRBV3-1 and TRBJ2-5, with D perhaps given as TRBD1 or TRBD2 (5 bases each). Germline assignment: CDR1 LGHDT and CDR2 YNNKEL (reference sequence). The CDR3 is 13 amino acids. V lost 8 bases and J lost 4, with 14 bases in between. Here the CDR3 reads CASGKGDRETQYF. CDR3 bases: TGTGCCAGCGGGAAAGGGGACCGAGAGACCCAGTACTTC.

This clonotype was detected many times. The chain is built from TRBV12-3 or TRBV12-4 and TRBJ1-2, with unresolved D. The CDR3 totals 14 residues. The V and J ends lost 5 bases and 8 bases respectively, with 18 bases between them. DNA for the CDR3: TGTGCCAGCAGTCCGCACAGCGGGCTATGGGGCTACACCTTC. Protein: CASSPHSGLWGYTF.

The sample holds many counts of this clonotype. The CDR3 loop reads CASSLSPAGRETQYF. CDR3 DNA sequence: TGTGCCAGCAGCTTATCTCCAGCGGGGCGTGAGACCCAGTACTTC. V is TRBV11-2 and J is TRBJ2-5; 7 nucleotides match TRBD2. The trim removed 2 bases at V and 5 bases at J, leaving 8 bases unmatched. The CDR3 sequence is 15 residues long. Looked up from germline, CDR1 is SGHAT and CDR2 is FQNNGV.

This clonotype appeared many times. The chain recombines TRBV28 with TRBJ2-1; 8 nucleotides align to TRBD1. J was trimmed by 8 bases and V by 6 bases; bases with no gene match: 18. Germline V gene data show CDR1 as MDHEN and CDR2 as SYDVKM. CDR3 size: 17 residues. CDR3 bases: TGTGCCAGCAGACGTTCAGGGGGCGCAAGGAGAGAGGATGAGCAGTTCTTC. Translated: CASRRSGGARREDEQFF.

This clonotype has a count of ten or more. The chain carries TRBV6-1 and TRBJ2-6; 7 bases match TRBD1. With 4 bases clipped from V and 0 bases from J, the junction kept 9 bases outside the gene matches. The CDR3 runs 18 residues. Germline values: CDR1 MNHNS, CDR2 SASEGT. Here the CDR3 reads CASSGSTGPTSGANVLTF. The CDR3 DNA sequence: TGTGCCAGCAGTGGGTCGACAGGGCCAACCTCTGGGGCCAACGTCCTGACTTTC.

The rearrangement joins TRBV20-1 to TRBJ1-5, with D unresolved. Germline-derived CDR1 and CDR2 are DFQATT and SNEGSKA (reference sequence). There are 12 residues in the CDR3. Deletions cut 4 bases from V and 5 bases from J, with 9 bases between. The CDR3 DNA follows: TGCAGTGCTACTAGTGAGGATCAGCCCCAGCATTTT. Protein product: CSATSEDQPQHF.

This clonotype was found many times. The chain uses TRBV7-2 and TRBJ1-5; possible D gene TRBD1, 6 bases. Looked up from germline, CDR1 is SGHTA and CDR2 is FQGNSA. The CDR3 covers 18 residues. Trimming shortened V by 3 bases and J by 0 bases, and 18 bases separated the two germline ends. CDR3 in amino acids: CASSLDSGVYHSNQPQHF. For the CDR3, the DNA is TGTGCCAGCAGCTTGGACAGCGGCGTTTATCATAGCAATCAGCCCCAGCATTTT. The full variable domain, rest sourced from reference TRBV7-2 and TRBJ1-5, is GAGVSQSPSNKVTEKGKDVELRCDPISGHTALYWYRQSLGQGLEFLIYFQGNSAPDKSGLPSDRFSAERTGGSVSTLTIQRTQQEDSAVYLCASSLDSGVYHSNQPQHFGDGTRLSIL.

This chain uses TRBV7-2 with TRBJ1-2; D might be TRBD1 (5 bases). The CDR3 length is 13 residues. Germline-derived CDR1 and CDR2 are SGHTA and FQGNSA. Trimming removed 3 bases from V and 3 bases from J, with 8 bases in between. As DNA, the CDR3 is TGTGCCAGCAGCTTGACAGTTTACTATGGCTACACCTTC. As protein: CASSLTVYYGYTF.

CDR3 in amino acids: CATSRGGPYTGELFF. Here the CDR3 DNA reads TGTGCCACCAGCAGAGGGGGACCGTACACCGGGGAGCTGTTTTTT. The V gene is TRBV15, the J gene TRBJ2-2; perhaps D is TRBD1 or TRBD2 (5 bases each). V was clipped by 1 base and J by 3 bases, with 9 bases between them. Germline CDR1 reads LNHNV; CDR2 reads YYDKDF (reference sequence). The length of the CDR3 is 15 residues.